Below, 20 T cell receptor beta chains from the same sample are listed, as sequenced in a study of vaccination and CD4 T cells after COVID-19. Sequence data for DNA of cultured CD4+ T cells were generated by the Oncomine TCR Beta short-read assay. TCRdb re-derived calls from the PCR reads in MiXCR, one entry per CDR3 protein. The sample has about 7,700 distinct CDR3 sequences; roughly 40% are singletons. Regarding treatment: roughly 10-day PBMC culture with coronavirus spike peptide pools or control peptides (ViraFEST assay). One should note that the unexposed donor's CD4+ T cells were collected before the COVID-19 pandemic (2011-2018). Antigens of these TCRs are unknown. The source material was CD4+ T cells from blood, cultured in vitro. The origin of the receptors is a human donor in good health.

This rearrangement joins TRBV20-1 to TRBJ1-1; TRBD1 matches 10 bases. CDR1 and CDR2 from the germline V gene are DFQATT and SNEGSKA (reference sequence). V lost 3 bases, J lost 0 bases, and 7 bases stayed unmatched. The CDR3 is 16 amino acids. The CDR3 spells CSASPGQGLMNTEAFF. DNA of the CDR3: TGCAGTGCTAGTCCGGGACAGGGGCTCATGAACACTGAAGCTTTCTTT.

The chain uses TRBV12-3 or TRBV12-4 and TRBJ1-4; a weak D match, TRBD1 (6 bases). The ends were cut back, 6 bases at V and 8 bases at J, with 10 bases in the middle. The CDR3 spans 12 residues. CDR3 protein: CASSLGTEKLFF. The CDR3 coding sequence is TGTGCCAGCAGCCTGGGGACAGAAAAACTGTTTTTT.

This clonotype has a handful of counts. The chain recombines TRBV6-5 with TRBJ1-5; D uncertain. The CDR3 runs 15 residues. The ends were cut back, 4 bases at V and 2 bases at J, with 12 bases in the middle. CDR1 is MNHEY and CDR2 is SVGAGI in the germline V gene. As DNA, the CDR3 is TGTGCCAGCAGTTTGGACGGAGGCGGCAATCAGCCCCAGCATTTT. It codes for CASSLDGGGNQPQHF.

The table lists this clonotype with a few counts. J is TRBJ1-1 and V is TRBV27, with TRBD1 identical over 7 bases. This CDR3 contains 14 residues. Trimming took 6 bases from V and 3 from J; bases not matched to a gene: 7. The V gene's germline CDR1 is MNHEY and CDR2 SMNVEV (reference sequence). CDR3 nucleotides: TGTGCCAGCAGCACCCAACAGGGGCACACTGAAGCTTTCTTT. Protein product: CASSTQQGHTEAFF.

This clonotype was found a few times. This chain uses TRBV6-2 or TRBV6-3 with TRBJ2-7; 7 nucleotides align to TRBD1. CDR3 length equals 14 residues. Germline V gene data show CDR1 as MNHEY and CDR2 as SVGEGT. Trimming removed 5 bases from V and 6 bases from J; junction bases left unmatched: 10. CDR3 sequence reads: CASSGWGQLSEQYF. CDR3 nucleotides: TGTGCCAGCAGTGGATGGGGACAGTTAAGCGAGCAGTACTTC.

In DNA, the CDR3 is TGTGCCACCAGTGACTCGAGGGGGCTACAGGGCTACACCTTC. It is translated as CATSDSRGLQGYTF. V usage is TRBV24-1 and J usage is TRBJ1-2, with 7 bases that match TRBD1. Unmatched junction bases numbered 9, after V lost 4 bases and J lost 8 bases. In germline, CDR1 is KGHDR, CDR2 SFDVKD. The CDR3 is 14 residues long.

The chain recombines TRBV27 with TRBJ2-7; D unresolved. Trimming left V 6 bases short and J 0 bases short, with 15 bases between. Germline V gene lookup returns CDR1 MNHEY and CDR2 SMNVEV (reference sequence). This CDR3 has 15 amino acids. For the CDR3, the DNA is TGTGCCAGCAGCGTCCGGGCCCAGAGCTCCTACGAGCAGTACTTC. Translating gives CASSVRAQSSYEQYF.

By sample share, this clonotype is medium-sized. The chain joins TRBV6-1 to TRBJ1-2; possible D gene TRBD1, 6 bases. The V gene's germline CDR1 is MNHNS and CDR2 SASEGT. Trimming took 6 bases from V and 2 from J, leaving 10 bases between them. This CDR3 is 13 amino acids long. CDR3 DNA: TGTGCCAGCAGCCCGACAGGAAACTATGGCTACACCTTC. This sequence encodes CASSPTGNYGYTF.

There are a few counts of this clonotype. The rearrangement uses TRBV7-2 and TRBJ1-2; D not resolved. V lost 0 bases to trimming and J lost 1 base, with 6 bases between them. The CDR3 has 14 amino acids. The germline CDR1 and CDR2 sequences are SGHTA and FQGNSA. The CDR3 nucleotides read TGTGCCAGCAGCTTAGCGGCTGATAACTATGGCTACACCTTC. It translates to CASSLAADNYGYTF.

The V and J genes are TRBV27 and TRBJ2-5, with 13 bases fitting TRBD2. CDR3 size: 16 residues. V trimming: 6 bases; J trimming: 4 bases; junction bases outside the gene matches: 8. Germline CDR1 is MNHEY and CDR2 is SMNVEV (reference sequence). CDR3 DNA: TGTGCCAGCAGCTCAACCGGGACTAGCGGGATAGAGACCCAGTACTTC. It yields the protein CASSSTGTSGIETQYF.

The chain employs TRBV20-1 and TRBJ1-4, with 8 bases fitting TRBD1. J gave up 1 base and V 5 bases, and 6 bases lay outside the gene matches. The germline CDR1 and CDR2 sequences are DFQATT and SNEGSKA (reference sequence). The CDR3 runs 15 residues. DNA of the CDR3: TGCAGTGCTTCAGGGGGCGTCGTAACTAATGAAAAACTGTTTTTT. Its translation: CSASGGVVTNEKLFF.

The genes are TRBV4-3 and TRBJ2-3; no clear D. This CDR3 region has 14 residues. Trimming stripped 3 bases from V and 6 bases from J, with 13 bases between. The V gene's germline CDR1 is LGHNA and CDR2 YSLEER. The CDR3 reads CASSQTPFGDTQYF. Written as DNA, the CDR3 is TGCGCCAGCAGCCAGACCCCCTTTGGGGATACGCAGTATTTT.

This chain joins TRBV6-1 and TRBJ2-2, with 10 bases lining up with TRBD2. Germline V gives CDR1 MNHNS, CDR2 SASEGT. This CDR3 comprises 16 residues. Germline trimming cut 8 bases from V and 0 bases from J; bases unmatched to any gene: 6. CDR3 amino acids: CASGRAGGANTGELFF. CDR3 coding DNA: TGTGCCAGCGGCAGAGCGGGAGGGGCGAACACCGGGGAGCTGTTTTTT.

V and J are TRBV12-5 and TRBJ1-5; D is unclear. The germline V and J ends were trimmed by 0 bases and 0 bases, with 15 bases remaining between them. CDR1 LGHNT and CDR2 FRNRAP come from the germline V gene. The CDR3 has 18 amino acids. CDR3 residues: CASGLVQLPSFSNQPQHF. Here the CDR3 DNA reads TGTGCTAGTGGTTTGGTACAGCTGCCAAGCTTTAGCAATCAGCCCCAGCATTTT.

This rearrangement joins TRBV20-1 to TRBJ2-7; D could derive from TRBD1 or TRBD2 (5 bases each). V was trimmed by 6 bases and J by 5 bases, leaving 20 bases between them. Per the germline V gene, CDR1 is DFQATT and CDR2 is SNEGSKA (reference sequence). The CDR3 contains 14 residues. The DNA for the CDR3 is TGCAGTGCCATCCTCCTCCGGGACGACCACGAGCAGTACTTC. Encoded protein: CSAILLRDDHEQYF.

The sample holds a few counts of this clonotype. V usage is TRBV2 and J usage is TRBJ2-1; D not resolved. CDR1 SNHLY and CDR2 FYNNEI come from the germline V gene. CDR3 length equals 13 residues. V lost 2 bases and J lost 6, with 8 bases in between. The CDR3 loop reads CASSERSVNEQFF. CDR3 DNA: TGTGCCAGCAGTGAACGGTCAGTCAATGAGCAGTTCTTC.

This clonotype was detected only a few times. In DNA form, the CDR3 reads TGCAGTGCTAGAGTTGCACAAACCCCTCAGGGCTACACCTTC. It codes for CSARVAQTPQGYTF. The chain is built from TRBV20-1 and TRBJ1-2; no clear D gene. Deletions cut 1 base from V and 8 bases from J, with 17 bases between. Germline V gives CDR1 DFQATT, CDR2 SNEGSKA (reference sequence). This CDR3 comprises 14 residues.

The CDR3: CASTLLGTGDNSPLHF. CDR3 coding DNA: TGTGCCAGCACCCTATTGGGGACAGGAGATAATTCACCCCTCCACTTT. The V and J genes are TRBV6-1 and TRBJ1-6; 8 bases are shared with TRBD1. CDR1 MNHNS and CDR2 SASEGT come from the germline V gene. Losses at the gene ends were 7 bases for V and 5 bases for J; bases not matched to a gene: 10. There are 16 residues in the CDR3.

This CDR3 reads CSARPPRKVDGYTF. The CDR3, as DNA: TGCAGTGCTAGACCACCTCGAAAGGTAGATGGCTACACCTTC. The chain is built from TRBV20-1 and TRBJ1-2; D unresolved. CDR1 and CDR2 (germline): DFQATT, SNEGSKA (reference sequence). The CDR3 runs 14 residues. V was shortened by 2 bases and J by 6 bases, with 16 bases between the two germline ends.

This chain uses TRBV20-1 with TRBJ1-2; TRBD1 agrees at 8 bases. The V segment lost 4 bases and the J segment 6 bases; nucleotides outside the gene matches: 7. The germline V gene has CDR1 DFQATT and CDR2 SNEGSKA (reference sequence). The CDR3 totals 13 residues. For the CDR3, the DNA is TGCAGTGCTATTACCCGGACAGGGAATGGCTACACCTTC. Encoded protein: CSAITRTGNGYTF.